The 31 T cell receptor beta chains below were found in one sample sequenced in a study of T cell responses to AZD1222 COVID-19 vaccine. The protocol was immunoSEQ multiplex PCR, while the TCRdb copy is restricted to in-frame clones and leaves out a portion. The sample carries about 210,000 clones, approximately 94% recorded once. The input for sequencing was peripheral blood, taken 28 days after the second dose of the MenACWY control vaccine. The source is an adult who received the MenACWY meningococcal vaccine as a control.

The table lists this clone with a count of one. V and J are TRBV6-2 or TRBV6-3 and TRBJ1-1; no firm D call. The CDR3 contains 14 residues. CDR1 and CDR2 from the germline V gene are MNHEY and SVGEGT. Trimming cost V 3 bases and J 5 bases, with 13 bases left between them. The CDR3 DNA follows: TGTGCCAGCAGTTATGAGAAGGGATGGACTGAAGCTTTCTTT. Its protein is CASSYEKGWTEAFF.

The rearrangement uses TRBV5-1 and TRBJ1-2; 12 nucleotides align to TRBD1. The germline CDR1 and CDR2 sequences are SGHRS and YFSETQ. The CDR3 is 15 residues long. V shed 4 bases and J 3 bases; nucleotides not matched to a gene: 4. This chain's CDR3 is CASSTGQGADYGYTF. CDR3 nucleotides: TGCGCCAGCAGCACGGGACAGGGGGCGGACTATGGCTACACCTTC.

In DNA, the CDR3 is TGTGCCAGCAGCCACGAAAGCGGCTCCTACAATGAGCAGTTCTTC. Encoded protein: CASSHESGSYNEQFF. This rearrangement joins TRBV14 to TRBJ2-1, with a weak D call TRBD2 (5 bases). Germline loops: CDR1 SGHDN, CDR2 FVKESK. The CDR3 spans 15 residues. Trimming took 3 bases from V and 0 from J, leaving 9 bases between them.

The chain joins TRBV3-1 (or the pseudogene TRBV3-2) to TRBJ1-5; D remains ambiguous. Germline CDR1 LGHDT, CDR2 YNNKEL (reference sequence). The CDR3 consists of 12 residues. Trimming removed 3 bases at V and 3 bases at J, with 3 bases between. CDR3 in DNA: TGTGCCAGCAGCCAGTCCAATCAGCCCCAGCATTTT. It yields the protein CASSQSNQPQHF.

The chain recombines TRBV28 with TRBJ1-1; D is ambiguous. V shed 8 bases and J shed 4 bases, with 17 bases lying between them. The germline gives CDR1 MDHEN, CDR2 SYDVKM. The CDR3 sequence is 14 residues long. The CDR3 region is CASGLGIGVTEAFF. The CDR3 DNA follows: TGTGCCAGCGGACTGGGGATTGGGGTCACTGAAGCTTTCTTT. Based on the CDR3 plus reference TRBV28 and TRBJ1-1, the full variable domain is DVKVTQSSRYLVKRTGEKVFLECVQDMDHENMFWYRQDPGLGLRLIYFSYDVKMKEKGDIPEGYSVSREKKERFSLILESASTNQTSMYLCASGLGIGVTEAFFGQGTRLTVV.

The CDR3 spells CASSSNQPQHF. DNA of the CDR3: TGTGCCAGTAGTTCCAATCAGCCCCAGCATTTT. The chain links TRBV19 to TRBJ1-5, with D hard to call. Germline V gene lookup returns CDR1 LNHDA and CDR2 SQIVND (reference sequence). V lost 5 bases, J lost 3 bases, and 2 bases lay in between. The CDR3 is made up of 11 amino acids.

The chain has TRBV14 and TRBJ2-1; 9 bases are shared with TRBD2. The CDR3 sequence is 19 residues long. V lost 0 bases and J lost 7; bases outside the gene matches: 16. Germline values: CDR1 SGHDN, CDR2 FVKESK. CDR3 DNA sequence: TGTGCCAGCAGCCAAGAATCTTCTAGCGGGGCTAGCAAGAGGAATGAGCAGTTCTTC. Amino acid sequence: CASSQESSSGASKRNEQFF. The full variable domain, completed using reference TRBV14 and TRBJ2-1, is EAGVTQFPSHSVIEKGQTVTLRCDPISGHDNLYWYRRVMGKEIKFLLHFVKESKQDESGMPNNRFLAERTGGTYSTLKVQPAELEDSGVYFCASSQESSSGASKRNEQFFGPGTRLTVL.

J is TRBJ1-6 and V is TRBV28; D might be TRBD1 (5 bases). The CDR3 runs 14 residues. Trimming took 6 bases from V and 5 from J, leaving 11 bases between them. The germline gives CDR1 MDHEN, CDR2 SYDVKM. The CDR3 here is CASSRTRNNSPLHF. The CDR3 DNA reads as TGTGCCAGCAGCAGGACAAGAAATAATTCACCCCTCCACTTT.

The chain employs TRBV5-1 and TRBJ1-1, with D possibly being TRBD1 (6 bases). This CDR3 comprises 16 residues. CDR1 and CDR2 (germline): SGHRS, YFSETQ. The V and J ends lost 4 bases and 1 base respectively, with 17 bases between them. DNA of the CDR3: TGCGCCAGCAGCGTGTCGGGTGGGACACCGAACACTGAAGCTTTCTTT. Translated, it gives CASSVSGGTPNTEAFF.

The chain employs TRBV5-1 and TRBJ2-2; no clear D gene. Germline CDR1 and CDR2: SGHRS and YFSETQ. The CDR3 length is 15 residues. V was shortened by 2 bases and J by 4 bases, with 12 bases between the two germline ends. The CDR3 spells CASSFVKGPTGELFF. CDR3 in DNA: TGCGCCAGCAGCTTTGTAAAGGGCCCCACCGGGGAGCTGTTTTTT.

The chain has TRBV5-1 and TRBJ1-3; 8 bases are shared with TRBD1. The CDR3 runs 17 residues. CDR1 and CDR2 from the germline V gene are SGHRS and YFSETQ. V lost 4 bases, J lost 0 bases, and 9 bases stayed unmatched. The CDR3 nucleotides read TGCGCCAGCAGCCCCGGGACAGGAGTGGTCTCTGGAAACACCATATATTTT. This translates into CASSPGTGVVSGNTIYF. The whole variable domain, remainder taken from reference TRBV5-1 and TRBJ1-3, is KAGVTQTPRYLIKTRGQQVTLSCSPISGHRSVSWYQQTPGQGLQFLFEYFSETQRNKGNFPGRFSGRQFSNSRSEMNVSTLELGDSALYLCASSPGTGVVSGNTIYFGEGSWLTVV.

The chain couples TRBV29-1 to TRBJ2-1; 14 nucleotides agree with TRBD2. The germline CDR1 and CDR2 sequences are SQVTM and ANQGSEA. The ends lost 5 bases at V and 0 bases at J; junction bases unmatched: 9. The CDR3 is 18 residues long. The CDR3, as DNA: TGCAGCGTTCAGGGACTAGCGGGAGTTGTCGGCTCCTACAATGAGCAGTTCTTC. Translating gives CSVQGLAGVVGSYNEQFF.

This chain links TRBV7-3 with TRBJ2-5; 14 bases agree with TRBD2. This CDR3 region has 17 residues. Germline V gene data show CDR1 as SGHTA and CDR2 as FQGTGA. The V gene end was trimmed by 5 bases and the J gene end by 0 bases; junction bases not matched to a gene: 5. The CDR3 DNA sequence: TGTGCCAGCAGCCCCGGGACTAGCGGGAGATACCAAGAGACCCAGTACTTC. Translation: CASSPGTSGRYQETQYF.

This chain uses TRBV29-1 with TRBJ2-1; 8 nucleotides align to TRBD2. The CDR3 sequence is 13 residues long. The J segment lost 5 bases and the V segment lost 8 bases, leaving 8 bases of the junction unmatched. Germline loops: CDR1 SQVTM, CDR2 ANQGSEA. Written as DNA, the CDR3 is TGCAGCTCCGAGCGGGGGAGTAACAATGAGCAGTTCTTC. This sequence encodes CSSERGSNNEQFF.

The chain carries TRBV7-3 and TRBJ2-1; 8 bases match TRBD2. CDR1 and CDR2 from the germline V gene are SGHTA and FQGTGA. This CDR3 comprises 15 residues. Trimming took 5 bases from V and 7 from J; bases not matched to a gene: 10. CDR3 amino acids: CASSLLRGGHNEQFF. In DNA, the CDR3 is TGTGCCAGCAGCCTCCTCCGGGGGGGGCATAATGAGCAGTTCTTC.

The chain couples TRBV9 to TRBJ2-1; TRBD2 might be the D (7 bases). V was pared by 3 bases and J by 3 bases, with 19 bases between. Per germline, CDR1 SGDLS and CDR2 YYNGEE. This CDR3 is 17 amino acids long. Written as DNA, the CDR3 is TGTGCCAGCAGCGCGGAGCCCGGGGGGCTTGTCTACAATGAGCAGTTCTTC. This encodes CASSAEPGGLVYNEQFF. Complete variable domain (other parts from reference TRBV9 and TRBJ2-1): DSGVTQTPKHLITATGQRVTLRCSPRSGDLSVYWYQQSLDQGLQFLIQYYNGEERAKGNILERFSAQQFPDLHSELNLSSLELGDSALYFCASSAEPGGLVYNEQFFGPGTRLTVL.

The CDR3 loop reads CASSSTGGGGNTIYF. CDR3 DNA: TGTGCCAGCAGCTCAACAGGGGGGGGAGGAAACACCATATATTTT. This sequence joins TRBV7-8 and TRBJ1-3; 8 bases map to TRBD1. The CDR3 extends over 15 amino acids. Germline V gene data show CDR1 as SGHVS and CDR2 as FQNEAQ. J gave up 4 bases and V 4 bases, and 6 bases lay outside the gene matches.

The chain recombines TRBV11-2 with TRBJ2-7; 8 bases fit TRBD2. There are 14 residues in the CDR3. V shed 1 base and J 6 bases; nucleotides not matched to a gene: 5. Looked up from germline, CDR1 is SGHAT and CDR2 is FQNNGV. CDR3 bases: TGTGCCAGCAGCTTAGGTGGTAGCGGGGTCGAGCAGTACTTC. Its protein product is CASSLGGSGVEQYF.

This clone was found a few times. V gene TRBV6-5 combines with J gene TRBJ2-3; D not certain. The ends were cut back, 6 bases at V and 0 bases at J, with 7 bases in the middle. The germline V gene has CDR1 MNHEY and CDR2 SVGAGI. This CDR3 comprises 13 residues. CDR3 in DNA: TGTGCCAGCAGGGGCCAAAGCACAGATACGCAGTATTTT. Translating gives CASRGQSTDTQYF.

The CDR3 loop reads CATSGGSLRGTQYF. Written as DNA, the CDR3 is TGTGCCACCAGCGGCGGCTCGTTAAGGGGGACCCAGTACTTC. The genes are TRBV15 and TRBJ2-5, with D perhaps matching TRBD1 (5 bases). CDR1 LNHNV and CDR2 YYDKDF come from the germline V gene (reference sequence). Deletions cut 5 bases from V and 7 bases from J, with 17 bases between. The CDR3 sequence is 14 residues long.

This sequence joins TRBV28 and TRBJ2-6; tentative D call: TRBD2 (6 bases). Germline assignment: CDR1 MDHEN and CDR2 SYDVKM. The length of the CDR3 is 18 residues. The germline V and J ends were trimmed by 6 bases and 2 bases, with 20 bases remaining between them. CDR3 bases: TGTGCCAGCAGGCCCGGGGGACCTACTCTAACTGGGGCCAACGTCCTGACTTTC. Its protein product is CASRPGGPTLTGANVLTF.

This chain connects TRBV19 to TRBJ2-7; TRBD1 agrees at 8 bases. There are 13 residues in the CDR3. The ends lost 9 bases at V and 2 bases at J; junction bases unmatched: 6. Per the germline V gene, CDR1 is LNHDA and CDR2 is SQIVND (reference sequence). The CDR3 reads CASRGRGPYEQYF. The CDR3 coding sequence is TGTGCCAGCAGGGGCAGGGGGCCCTACGAGCAGTACTTC.

The count of this clone is one. The rearrangement links TRBV9 to TRBJ1-5; D call uncertain. In germline, CDR1 is SGDLS, CDR2 YYNGEE. The CDR3 sequence is 14 residues long. V lost 3 bases to trimming and J lost 3 bases, with 10 bases between them. DNA of the CDR3: TGTGCCAGCAGCGGCGGGCCTAACAATCAGCCCCAGCATTTT. Encoded protein: CASSGGPNNQPQHF.

This chain uses TRBV6-5 with TRBJ2-1, with D possibly TRBD1 on 6 matching bases. Germline V lookup: CDR1 MNHEY, CDR2 SVGAGI. CDR3 size: 13 residues. V shed 0 bases and J shed 7 bases, with 7 bases lying between them. The CDR3 sequence is CASSYSQGNEQFF. The CDR3 DNA reads TGTGCCAGCAGTTACTCGCAGGGGAATGAGCAGTTCTTC.

The genes are TRBV18 and TRBJ1-6; D perhaps matches TRBD1 (6 bases). This CDR3 contains 16 residues. Looked up from germline, CDR1 is KGHSH and CDR2 is LQKENI. Trimming left V 4 bases short and J 9 bases short, with 19 bases between. CDR3 DNA: TGTGCCAGCTCACTGGGCTTTAGGGGGATTGTTTCACCCCTCCACTTT. It is translated as CASSLGFRGIVSPLHF.

This chain connects TRBV27 to TRBJ2-7; 14 bases align to TRBD2. CDR1 is MNHEY and CDR2 is SMNVEV in the germline V gene (reference sequence). J gave up 4 bases and V 5 bases, and 7 bases lay outside the gene matches. This CDR3 has 16 amino acids. For the CDR3, the DNA is TGTGCCAGCAGTGCGGGACTAGCGGGAGTAGGGTACGAGCAGTACTTC. Translation gives CASSAGLAGVGYEQYF.

This sequence joins TRBV28 and TRBJ2-7, with D possibly TRBD2 on 6 matching bases. The CDR3 has 14 residues. V lost 6 bases and J 3 bases, leaving 15 bases between the germline ends. Germline V gene data show CDR1 as MDHEN and CDR2 as SYDVKM. DNA for the CDR3: TGTGCCAGCAGCCTTGGGGGGTCAATCTACGAGCAGTACTTC. This gives the protein CASSLGGSIYEQYF.

The rearrangement uses TRBV3-1 (or the pseudogene TRBV3-2) and TRBJ2-1; D not resolved. The CDR3 runs to 17 residues. Deletions cut 4 bases from V and 7 bases from J, with 23 bases between. Germline-derived CDR1 and CDR2 are LGHDT and YNNKEL (reference sequence). The CDR3 DNA is TGTGCCAGCAGCCCGACTTATGCTGCGGCAGCCTCGAATGAGCAGTTCTTC. This translates into CASSPTYAAAASNEQFF.

The chain has TRBV19 and TRBJ2-7; D tentatively fits TRBD1 or TRBD2 (6 bases each). Trimming removed 4 bases at V and 2 bases at J, with 12 bases between. This CDR3 comprises 14 residues. Germline V gene lookup returns CDR1 LNHDA and CDR2 SQIVND (reference sequence). CDR3 nucleotides: TGTGCCAGTAGTAGCGGAGGGGGAACCTACGAGCAGTACTTC. It specifies CASSSGGGTYEQYF.

The V call is TRBV29-1, the J call TRBJ2-5; D unresolved. The germline V and J ends were trimmed by 5 bases and 8 bases, with 15 bases remaining between them. Germline CDR1 and CDR2: SQVTM and ANQGSEA. CDR3 length equals 12 residues. The CDR3 DNA sequence: TGCAGCGTTCCCGCTACCGATCTCACCCAGTACTTC. This codes for CSVPATDLTQYF.

The chain has TRBV4-1 and TRBJ1-1; 9 nucleotides align to TRBD1. CDR1 MGHRA and CDR2 YSYEKL come from the germline V gene. This CDR3 is 16 amino acids long. J lost 0 bases, V lost 0 bases, and 2 bases had no gene match. This CDR3 reads CASSQDRTGVNTEAFF. DNA for the CDR3: TGCGCCAGCAGCCAAGATCGGACAGGGGTGAACACTGAAGCTTTCTTT.